This TCR beta chain was sequenced for a study of blood T cell repertoires in COVID-19. Assay used: immunoSEQ multiplex PCR; TCRdb lists only in-frame clones, some missing. Here the sample spans 250,000 or so clones, 80% to 90% being singletons. Germline-derived CDR1 and CDR2 are ENHRY and SYGVKD. The CDR3 covers 14 residues. V was pared by 3 bases and J by 0 bases, with 6 bases between. This sequence was found in a woman between 70 and 85 years old with acute or convalescent COVID-19. The chain links TRBV10-3 to TRBJ1-3; D remains unclear. The sequencing sample was made of peripheral blood. In DNA, the CDR3 is TGTGCCATCAGTGAAACGGTCTCTGGAAACACCATATATTTT. It codes for CAISETVSGNTIYF.